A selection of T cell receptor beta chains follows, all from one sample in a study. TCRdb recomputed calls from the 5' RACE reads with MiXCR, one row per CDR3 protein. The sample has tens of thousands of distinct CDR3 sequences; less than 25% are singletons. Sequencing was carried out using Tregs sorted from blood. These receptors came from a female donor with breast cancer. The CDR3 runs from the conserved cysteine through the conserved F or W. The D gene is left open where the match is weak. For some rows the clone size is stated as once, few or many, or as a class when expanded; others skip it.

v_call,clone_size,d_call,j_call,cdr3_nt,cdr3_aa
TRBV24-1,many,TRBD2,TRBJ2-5,TGTGCCACCAGTGACCACCGACTAGCGGGAGAAGAGACCCAGTACTTC,CATSDHRLAGEETQYF
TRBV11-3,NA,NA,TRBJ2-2,TGTGCCAGCAGTTCTAAAGTACAAGCGAACACCGGGGAGCTGTTTTTT,CASSSKVQANTGELFF
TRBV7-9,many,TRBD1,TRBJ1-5,TGTGCCAGCAGCTTACCCGACAGGGGCTCTTTTTTGCCCCAGCATTTT,CASSLPDRGSFLPQHF
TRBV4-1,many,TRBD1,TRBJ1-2,TGCGCCAGCAGCCAAGCGGGACAGGGGGACTATGGCTACACCTTC,CASSQAGQGDYGYTF
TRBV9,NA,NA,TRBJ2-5,TGTGCCAGCAGCGATGAGGACAGCCAAGAGACCCAGTACTTC,CASSDEDSQETQYF
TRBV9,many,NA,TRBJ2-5,TGTGCCAGCAGCCCGAGCGGCGGGCGGGAGACCCAGTACTTC,CASSPSGGRETQYF
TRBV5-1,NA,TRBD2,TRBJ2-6,TGCGCCAGCAACGGGGGGTCCGGGGCCAACGTCCTGACTTTC,CASNGGSGANVLTF
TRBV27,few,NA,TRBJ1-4,TGTGCCAGCAGTTTACAGGGGTTCAGGGAAGAACTGTTTTTT,CASSLQGFREELFF
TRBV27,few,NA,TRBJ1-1,TGTGCCAGCAGTTTATTGGGGGCGGCCACTGAAGCTTTCTTT,CASSLLGAATEAFF
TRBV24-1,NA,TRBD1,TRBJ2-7,TGTGCCACCAGTGACGAGACAGGGTTAGGCGAGCAGTACTTC,CATSDETGLGEQYF
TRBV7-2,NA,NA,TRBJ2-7,TGTGCCAGCAGCTGGGGCCGGGGCGAGCAGTACTTC,CASSWGRGEQYF
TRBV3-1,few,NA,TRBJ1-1,TGTGCCAGCAGCCAACCCGGTCAGCTAGGTGAAGCTTTCTTT,CASSQPGQLGEAFF
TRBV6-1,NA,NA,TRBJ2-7,TGTGCCAGCAGTGCGGAGCGGAGAAAGACCTACGGGCAGTACTTC,CASSAERRKTYGQYF
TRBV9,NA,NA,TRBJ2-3,TGTGCCAGCAGCGTATCGGGGGGCACAGATACGCTGTATTTT,CASSVSGGTDTLYF
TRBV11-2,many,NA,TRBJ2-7,TGTGCCAGCAGCTTAGATACGGCAAACCGAGGATTCTACGAGCAGTACTTC,CASSLDTANRGFYEQYF
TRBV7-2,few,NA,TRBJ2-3,TGTGCCAGCAGCTTAGCCCCGAGAGATACGCAGTATTTT,CASSLAPRDTQYF
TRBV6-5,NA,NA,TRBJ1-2,TGTGCCAGCAGGGACCGTTCCGGCTACACCTTC,CASRDRSGYTF
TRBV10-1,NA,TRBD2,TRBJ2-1,TGCGCCAGCAGTGGGTCGAGTTCTGCTAGCGGGAACAATGAGCAGTTCTTC,CASSGSSSASGNNEQFF
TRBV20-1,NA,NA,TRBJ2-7,TGCAGTGCTAGAGATTCAGGCAGGGGATACGAGCAGTACTTC,CSARDSGRGYEQYF
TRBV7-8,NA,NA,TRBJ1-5,TGTGCCAGCAGCTTGAATCAGGGTGATCAGCCCCAGCATTTT,CASSLNQGDQPQHF
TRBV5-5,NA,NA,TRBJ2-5,TGTGCCAGCACCCTCACGGCAGCCTACCAAGAGACCCAGTACTTC,CASTLTAAYQETQYF
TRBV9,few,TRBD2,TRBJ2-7,TGTGCCAGCAGCCTAGCGGGAGGGCCTTTCGAGCAGTACTTC,CASSLAGGPFEQYF
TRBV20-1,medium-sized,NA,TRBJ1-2,TGCAGTGCTAGAGATTCAGTCAACTATGGCTACACCTTC,CSARDSVNYGYTF
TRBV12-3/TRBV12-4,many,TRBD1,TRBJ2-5,TGTGCCAGCAGGGGGGGGACAGGGACGTGGACCCAGTACTTC,CASRGGTGTWTQYF
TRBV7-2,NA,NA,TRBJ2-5,TGTGCCAGCAGCTTAGCTAATCGGAGACTAAAGAGGGAGAAAGAGACCCAGTACTTC,CASSLANRRLKREKETQYF
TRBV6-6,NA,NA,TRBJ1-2,TGTGCCAGCAGTCAATCAATTAACTATGGCTACACCTTC,CASSQSINYGYTF
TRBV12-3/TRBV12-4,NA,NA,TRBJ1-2,TGTGCCAGCAGTTTAGTGACAGCTGGGACTAACTATGGCTACACCTTC,CASSLVTAGTNYGYTF
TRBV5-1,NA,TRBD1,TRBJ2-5,TGCGCCAGCAGCTTCCCCGGGACAGGGTCAGAGACCCAGTACTTC,CASSFPGTGSETQYF
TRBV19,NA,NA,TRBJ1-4,TGTGCCAGTAGTCCACAGTCAGCTCGAGGGGAAAAACTGTTTTTT,CASSPQSARGEKLFF
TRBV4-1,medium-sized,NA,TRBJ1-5,TGCGCCAGCAGCCAAGGGATCAATCAGCCCCAGCATTTT,CASSQGINQPQHF
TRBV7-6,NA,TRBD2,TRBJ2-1,TGTGCCAGCAGCTTAGCGTCGGCCGGGACTAGCCCAGATGAGCAGTTCTTC,CASSLASAGTSPDEQFF
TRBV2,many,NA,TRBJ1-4,TGTGCCAGCAGTGGTGACAGGAATGAAAAACTGTTTTTT,CASSGDRNEKLFF
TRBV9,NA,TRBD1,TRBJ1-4,TGTGCCAGCAGCGCCAGGGACAGGGGGCCCTTTGAAAAACTGTTTTTT,CASSARDRGPFEKLFF
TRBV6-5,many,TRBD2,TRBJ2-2,TGTGCCAGCAGTTACCCGAGGGCTAGCGGGAGTCCCGGGGAGCTGTTTTTT,CASSYPRASGSPGELFF
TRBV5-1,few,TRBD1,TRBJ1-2,TGCGCCAGCAGCTTGGGTTCCGGGACAGGGAGAGGCTACACCTTC,CASSLGSGTGRGYTF
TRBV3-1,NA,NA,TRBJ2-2,TGTGCCAGCAGCCAAGTTCAAGGTGCCGGGGAGCTGTTTTTT,CASSQVQGAGELFF
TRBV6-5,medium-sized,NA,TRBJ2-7,TGTGCCAGCAGTTCTGGGACCACCTTCATGCAATACTTC,CASSSGTTFMQYF